The rows below give T cell receptor beta chains drawn from one sample of a study of blood T cell repertoires in COVID-19. The data were produced by immunoSEQ multiplex PCR, yet TCRdb's version contains in-frame clones alone and is incomplete. The sample lists about 230,000 clones, around four fifths occurring once. Sequenced: peripheral blood. The receptors were gathered from a man aged 40-50 years with acute or convalescent COVID-19. CDR3s include the opening cysteine and the closing phenylalanine or tryptophan.

v_call,j_call,cdr3_aa
TRBV3-1/TRBV3-2,TRBJ2-1,CASSQGGINEQFF
TRBV3-1/TRBV3-2,TRBJ2-7,CASSQEGTREVYEQYF
TRBV5-1,TRBJ1-4,CASSLAENEKLFF
TRBV20-1,TRBJ1-2,CSASGRGTYGYTF
TRBV29-1,TRBJ1-1,CSAPPAGAKSSPEAFF
TRBV6-2/TRBV6-3,TRBJ1-2,CASSRTGPRGYYGYTF
TRBV19,TRBJ2-3,CASSRPTSGSIRSSGTQYF
TRBV4-1,TRBJ1-3,CASSQERTAVGTIYF
TRBV2,TRBJ1-2,CASSESFQGYGYTF
TRBV2,TRBJ1-5,CASSYRDSNQPQHF
TRBV19,TRBJ1-4,CASAKTTNEKLFF
TRBV20-1,TRBJ1-6,CSASLVEDSPLHF
TRBV5-1,TRBJ1-4,CASSLTGQGSEKLFF
TRBV5-1,TRBJ1-1,CASSSQGARTEAFF
TRBV3-1/TRBV3-2,TRBJ1-5,CASSQDSSGQPQHF
TRBV29-1,TRBJ1-4,CSVGGSGTGEKLFF
TRBV28,TRBJ1-5,CASSEDRQPQHF
TRBV7-2,TRBJ2-5,CASSLAGVGRETQYF
TRBV19,TRBJ1-1,CASSLQGENTEAFF
TRBV6-2/TRBV6-3,TRBJ2-1,CASSPASGRSESYNEQFF
TRBV7-9,TRBJ2-5,CASSLAETQYF
TRBV9,TRBJ1-2,CASSADRTRVYGYTF
TRBV5-5,TRBJ2-7,CASSLAQDNYEQYF
TRBV10-2,TRBJ1-1,CASSLSGNTEAFF
TRBV5-5,TRBJ2-1,CASSLWTSGRNEQFF
TRBV3-1/TRBV3-2,TRBJ1-1,CASSQGSQSTEAFF
TRBV6-5,TRBJ1-1,CASSYTRQGPNTEAFF
TRBV19,TRBJ2-5,CASTVGRESRETQYF
TRBV2,TRBJ1-2,CASSGGKGWGYTF
TRBV7-3,TRBJ2-3,CASSLTGILSGSSTDTQYF
TRBV27,TRBJ1-6,CASSPFAGLSSPLHF
TRBV27,TRBJ2-1,CASRSGIYNEQFF
TRBV6-2/TRBV6-3,TRBJ2-7,CASSSTLTYEQYF
TRBV9,TRBJ2-7,CASSGQGQGRDEQYF
TRBV27,TRBJ2-6,CASSSPGTVSGANVLTF
TRBV7-5,TRBJ1-1,CVRSFRIRLATFF
TRBV14,TRBJ1-2,CASSLGQLYGYTF
TRBV6-5,TRBJ1-2,CASSYLRAGGFYGYTF
TRBV7-2,TRBJ1-2,CASSFQGYGYTF
TRBV7-8,TRBJ2-7,CASSLRPPGTGAYEQYF
TRBV4-1,TRBJ2-6,CASSPPRTVYSGANVLTF
TRBV21-1,TRBJ2-2,CASSGLPEGISGTRGTGELFF
TRBV6-6,TRBJ2-7,CASSDGLAGGSDEQYF
TRBV6-2/TRBV6-3,TRBJ1-5,CASSYGTGFGQPQHF
TRBV6-5,TRBJ2-7,CASSYMGTSGSYEQYF
TRBV5-4,TRBJ2-1,CASSLKLAGGVYNEQFF
TRBV15,TRBJ1-4,CATSEGRGIATNEKLFF
TRBV19,TRBJ1-4,CASSLFQGLNEKLFF
TRBV19,TRBJ1-5,CASKSGLQPQHF
TRBV2,TRBJ2-3,CASSDGERESDTDTQYF
TRBV25-1,TRBJ1-2,CASKEPGPDEGYTF
TRBV5-1,TRBJ2-1,CASSLRGQNSYNEQFF
TRBV10-1,TRBJ1-1,CASSETAMNTEAFF
TRBV2,TRBJ2-1,CARRRDVWGGNEQFF